This TCR beta chain originates from a study of cytomegalovirus exposure and HLA in healthy donors. Amplification used 60 Vbeta primers and 13 Jbeta primers. The table came from immunoSEQ multiplex PCR; TCRdb's copy has only in-frame clones and leaves some out. Altogether about 230,000 clones are present, 77% being singletons, with the ten largest covering 2.5% to 3%. Germline CDR1 LNHDA, CDR2 SQIVND (reference sequence). The CDR3 spans 20 residues. Trimming took 4 bases from V and 0 from J, leaving 25 bases between them. V and J are TRBV19 and TRBJ2-1, with D tentatively TRBD2 (7 bases). This TCR was sampled from a woman aged 60-75 years in good health and CMV-seropositive. The sample comprised PBMCs. The CDR3 bases are TGTGCCAGTAGTAGGGGACATACGGCGGGAGTCGGGAGCTCCTACAATGAGCAGTTCTTC. It encodes CASSRGHTAGVGSSYNEQFF. The full variable domain, with the rest looked up from reference TRBV19 and TRBJ2-1, is DGGITQSPKYLFRKEGQNVTLSCEQNLNHDAMYWYRQDPGQGLRLIYYSQIVNDFQKGDIAEGYSVSREKKESFPLTVTSAQKNPTAFYLCASSRGHTAGVGSSYNEQFFGPGTRLTVL.